The 23 T cell receptor beta chains listed next were all sequenced from one sample in a study of cytotoxic CD8 clonotypes in ibrutinib-treated CLL. Sequenced by immunoSEQ multiplex PCR; TCRdb stores in-frame clones only, minus some. The sample has 150,000 or so clones; around 84% are singletons. Sequencing used PBMCs, obtained after 12 months of ibrutinib treatment. The receptors shown here come from a human donor with chronic lymphocytic leukemia.

This chain links TRBV9 with TRBJ1-1; no firm D call. Per the germline V gene, CDR1 is SGDLS and CDR2 is YYNGEE. Trimming left V 3 bases short and J 10 bases short, with 13 bases between. This CDR3 has 12 amino acids. The CDR3 nucleotides are TGTGCCAGCAGCGCTCCCTCCAAGGGAGCTTTCTTT. The encoded protein is CASSAPSKGAFF.

The chain combines TRBV20-1 with TRBJ2-4, with D unclear. Germline CDR1 and CDR2: DFQATT and SNEGSKA (reference sequence). V was clipped by 7 bases and J by 15 bases, with 19 bases between them. This CDR3 has 11 amino acids. The CDR3 nucleotides read TGCAGTGTTGACGCAAGAGGAAAACCGTACTTC. It encodes CSVDARGKPYF.

This chain connects TRBV27 to TRBJ1-1; D is uncertain. Per the germline V gene, CDR1 is MNHEY and CDR2 is SMNVEV (reference sequence). The CDR3 has 13 amino acids. The V end lost 5 bases, the J end lost 1 base, and 8 bases lay between the germline ends. The CDR3 nucleotides are TGTGCCAGCAGTCTCAATTGGAACACTGAAGCTTTCTTT. Translation gives CASSLNWNTEAFF.

V gene TRBV4-1 combines with J gene TRBJ2-6; TRBD1 agrees at 7 bases. The V gene end was trimmed by 4 bases and the J gene end by 0 bases; junction bases not matched to a gene: 6. The germline V gene has CDR1 MGHRA and CDR2 YSYEKL. The CDR3 totals 17 residues. CDR3 sequence reads: CASSRQGLVSGANVLTF. In nucleotides, the CDR3 is TGCGCCAGCAGCCGACAGGGTCTGGTCTCTGGGGCCAACGTCCTGACTTTC.

The genes are TRBV19 and TRBJ1-5; D call uncertain. Germline values: CDR1 LNHDA, CDR2 SQIVND (reference sequence). This CDR3 comprises 12 residues. The germline V and J ends were trimmed by 4 bases and 4 bases, with 5 bases remaining between them. CDR3 region: CASSKRNQPQHF. The CDR3 coding sequence is TGTGCCAGTAGTAAGAGGAATCAGCCCCAGCATTTT.

There are a few counts of this clone. This sequence joins TRBV5-6 and TRBJ2-3, with D possibly being TRBD2 (6 bases). The CDR3 is 15 amino acids. The germline V and J ends were trimmed by 3 bases and 0 bases, with 11 bases remaining between them. Germline CDR1 SGHDT, CDR2 YYEEEE. CDR3 residues: CASSSEAGSTDTQYF. In nucleotides, the CDR3 is TGTGCCAGCAGCTCTGAAGCGGGTAGCACAGATACGCAGTATTTT.

The V and J genes are TRBV28 and TRBJ2-7, with TRBD2 matching over 8 bases. There are 15 residues in the CDR3. The trim removed 5 bases at V and 0 bases at J, leaving 6 bases unmatched. Per germline, CDR1 MDHEN and CDR2 SYDVKM. The CDR3 reads CASSRSGGPSYEQYF. CDR3 sequence (DNA): TGTGCCAGCAGTCGATCGGGAGGGCCCTCCTACGAGCAGTACTTC.

This chain links TRBV6-5 with TRBJ1-4; 8 positions match TRBD1. J lost 15 bases, V lost 2 bases, and 8 bases had no gene match. Looked up from germline, CDR1 is MNHEY and CDR2 is SVGAGI. There are 13 residues in the CDR3. The CDR3 bases are TGTGCCAGCAGTTACCCAGGGGGCGCGGAGTTGTTTTTT. It is translated as CASSYPGGAELFF.

This sequence joins TRBV30 and TRBJ1-5; D possibly corresponds to TRBD1 (5 bases). The CDR3 loop spans 13 amino acids. V was shortened by 4 bases and J by 7 bases, with 14 bases between the two germline ends. Per germline, CDR1 GTSNPN and CDR2 SVGIG (reference sequence). In nucleotides, the CDR3 is TGTGCCTGGAACGACCAGGGAAGACAGCCCCAGCATTTT. Residues: CAWNDQGRQPQHF.

The chain joins TRBV4-1 to TRBJ2-5, with unresolved D. The CDR3 contains 13 residues. The germline CDR1 and CDR2 sequences are MGHRA and YSYEKL. V gave up 1 base and J gave up 4 bases, with 7 bases separating them. CDR3 in amino acids: CASSQVRVETQYF. The CDR3 DNA reads as TGCGCCAGCAGCCAAGTACGTGTAGAGACCCAGTACTTC.

The rearrangement links TRBV4-2 to TRBJ1-2; TRBD1 is a possible D gene (6 bases). Germline CDR1 LGHNA, CDR2 YNFKEQ. V was cut by 5 bases and J by 5 bases, with 21 bases left in between. The CDR3 spans 16 residues. CDR3 sequence reads: CASSLASRRDTYGYTF. CDR3 DNA sequence: TGTGCCAGCAGCTTGGCAAGTCGCCGGGACACTTATGGCTACACCTTC.

CDR3 region: CASSVGPGPYEQYF. The CDR3 nucleotides read TGTGCCAGCAGCGTAGGGCCCGGGCCCTACGAGCAGTACTTC. V usage is TRBV9 and J usage is TRBJ2-7, with no clear D. Trimming shortened V by 0 bases and J by 2 bases, and 9 bases separated the two germline ends. The CDR3 length is 14 residues. Germline V gives CDR1 SGDLS, CDR2 YYNGEE.

The chain links TRBV7-3 to TRBJ2-4, with 8 bases lining up with TRBD1. J lost 7 bases, V lost 2 bases, and 19 bases had no gene match. From germline, CDR1 is SGHTA and CDR2 FQGTGA. CDR3 length: 19 amino acids. CDR3 bases: TGTGCCAGCAGCTTATTAAGTCGCGGACAGGGCCAAGGGTGGAACATTCAGTACTTC. This codes for CASSLLSRGQGQGWNIQYF.

This sequence joins TRBV29-1 and TRBJ2-4; possibly TRBD1 or TRBD2 for D (6 bases each). Germline V lookup: CDR1 SQVTM, CDR2 ANQGSEA. The ends were cut back, 0 bases at V and 9 bases at J, with 18 bases in the middle. The CDR3 consists of 15 residues. CDR3 sequence reads: CSVEESGGGKAIQYF. The DNA for the CDR3 is TGCAGCGTTGAAGAGTCCGGGGGCGGGAAGGCCATTCAGTACTTC.

The genes are TRBV18 and TRBJ2-1; the D is unclear. Germline assignment: CDR1 KGHSH and CDR2 LQKENI. The CDR3 extends over 17 amino acids. Deletions cut 2 bases from V and 3 bases from J, with 17 bases between. CDR3 coding DNA: TGTGCCAGCTCACCAGTAGGTTCAGAAATATACTACAATGAGCAGTTCTTC. Residues: CASSPVGSEIYYNEQFF. The entire variable domain, with the rest obtained from reference TRBV18 and TRBJ2-1, is as follows: NAGVMQNPRHLVRRRGQEARLRCSPMKGHSHVYWYRQLPEEGLKFMVYLQKENIIDESGMPKERFSAEFPKEGPSILRIQQVVRGDSAAYFCASSPVGSEIYYNEQFFGPGTRLTVL.

The rearrangement joins TRBV14 to TRBJ1-1, with a tentative D call TRBD1 (5 bases). The CDR3 is 14 amino acids. The V end was cut by 5 bases, the J end by 1 base, with 11 bases between. Germline V gene sequence: CDR1 SGHDN, CDR2 FVKESK. The CDR3 coding sequence is TGTGCCAGCAGCGTTCAGGGTAGGAACACTGAAGCTTTCTTT. Its protein is CASSVQGRNTEAFF.

The genes are TRBV7-2 and TRBJ1-2, with 9 bases matching TRBD1. The trim removed 5 bases at V and 5 bases at J, leaving 9 bases unmatched. The CDR3 is 15 amino acids. CDR1 and CDR2 from the germline V gene are SGHTA and FQGNSA. The CDR3 reads CASSRPGTGKYGYTF. CDR3 in DNA: TGTGCCAGCAGCCGTCCCGGGACAGGGAAATATGGCTACACCTTC.

This sequence joins TRBV4-2 and TRBJ2-7; D might be TRBD1 (6 bases). Trimming shortened V by 2 bases and J by 7 bases, and 15 bases separated the two germline ends. The CDR3 consists of 14 residues. Germline CDR1 and CDR2: LGHNA and YNFKEQ. CDR3 DNA: TGTGCCAGCAGCCAATCCCCCCCAGGGGTTGAGCAGTACTTC. Translated, it gives CASSQSPPGVEQYF.

V gene TRBV13 combines with J gene TRBJ2-1, with 7 bases that match TRBD1. V was clipped by 7 bases and J by 5 bases; unmatched bases: 8. Per the germline V gene, CDR1 is PRHDT and CDR2 is FYEKMQ (reference sequence). The CDR3 consists of 14 residues. In DNA form, the CDR3 reads TGTGCCAGCACAACCGGGACAGCTAACAATGAGCAGTTCTTC. It yields the protein CASTTGTANNEQFF.

The chain uses TRBV2 and TRBJ2-5; D might be TRBD1 (5 bases). The CDR3 runs to 14 residues. The germline V gene encodes CDR1 SNHLY and CDR2 FYNNEI. Trimming stripped 7 bases from V and 7 bases from J, with 19 bases between. The CDR3 reads CASKLRGLQGTQYF. The CDR3 DNA sequence: TGTGCCAGCAAGTTGCGAGGCCTGCAGGGGACCCAGTACTTC.

The chain links TRBV4-2 to TRBJ2-7; D gene uncertain. Germline V lookup: CDR1 LGHNA, CDR2 YNFKEQ. This CDR3 spans 15 amino acids. V dropped 0 bases and J dropped 5 bases, with 14 bases sitting between them. The CDR3 protein is CASSQDLKTTHEQYF. In nucleotides, the CDR3 is TGTGCCAGCAGCCAAGATTTAAAGACGACGCACGAGCAGTACTTC.

The DNA of the CDR3 is TGTGCCAGCAGCGTAGTGGCAACGAACACCGGGGAGCTGTTTTTT. It codes for CASSVVATNTGELFF. The chain is built from TRBV9 and TRBJ2-2; D is unclear. CDR1 is SGDLS and CDR2 is YYNGEE in the germline V gene. Deletions cut 0 bases from V and 0 bases from J, with 6 bases between. The CDR3 runs 15 residues.

The genes are TRBV28 and TRBJ2-3, with 8 nucleotides matching TRBD1. CDR3 size: 15 residues. Germline values: CDR1 MDHEN, CDR2 SYDVKM. V lost 4 bases to trimming and J lost 1 base; unmatched junction nucleotides: 4. The CDR3 bases are TGTGCCAGCAGTTCCCCGGGACAGGGCACAGATACGCAGTATTTT. This codes for CASSSPGQGTDTQYF.